The 18 T cell receptor beta chains given below trace back to one sample, sequenced in a study of T cells in Graves' hyperthyroidism and ophthalmopathy. It was RNA transcripts that yielded the amplified TCR beta CDR3 regions. With the HTBI primer set, the TCR CDR3 went through a first round of RT-PCR. One entry per CDR3 protein, called by TCRdb with MiXCR from the multiplex PCR reads. The sample includes hundreds of thousands of distinct CDR3 sequences, about 25% of them seen just once. The sample consisted of blood. Receptors originate from a man between 40 and 49 years old with Graves' hyperthyroidism that later progressed to Graves' ophthalmopathy.

This clonotype was counted between two and nine times. The CDR3 DNA reads as TGTGCCAGCAGGGGATGGTCTGGGGAGACCCAGTACTTC. Its protein is CASRGWSGETQYF. This chain uses TRBV27 with TRBJ2-5; no definite D call. From germline, CDR1 is MNHEY and CDR2 SMNVEV (reference sequence). The ends were cut back, 6 bases at V and 5 bases at J, with 13 bases in the middle. CDR3 size: 13 residues.

This clonotype was picked up many times. This chain links TRBV7-2 with TRBJ2-5; perhaps TRBD2 as D (6 bases). Trimming pared 2 bases from V and 5 bases from J, leaving 18 bases between. CDR1 SGHTA and CDR2 FQGNSA come from the germline V gene. There are 16 residues in the CDR3. The CDR3 region is CASSLIGVGGAETQYF. The CDR3 DNA reads TGTGCCAGCAGCTTAATTGGGGTGGGGGGTGCTGAGACCCAGTACTTC.

This clonotype was counted at least ten times. The chain employs TRBV7-2 and TRBJ2-7, with 12 positions matching TRBD2. Germline CDR1 SGHTA, CDR2 FQGNSA. The J segment lost 1 base and the V segment lost 3 bases, leaving 7 bases of the junction unmatched. This CDR3 region has 17 residues. As DNA, the CDR3 is TGTGCCAGCAGCTTGGCTAGCGGGAGGGCCCTATCCTACGAGCAGTACTTC. This sequence encodes CASSLASGRALSYEQYF.

This clonotype was seen repeatedly, ten times or more. A clone one base away is much larger, so this may be a read error. V is TRBV6-1 and J is TRBJ2-7; D is possibly TRBD2 (6 bases). The V gene's germline CDR1 is MNHNS and CDR2 SASEGT. The CDR3 consists of 13 residues. The CDR3 is CASSPGTVYERYF. CDR3 DNA sequence: TGTGCCAGCAGTCCCGGGACTGTGTACGAGCGGTACTTC.

This clonotype was seen at least ten times. The J gene is TRBJ2-2, the V gene TRBV24-1, with D hard to call. Trimming took 4 bases from V and 5 from J, leaving 13 bases between them. Germline CDR1 reads KGHDR; CDR2 reads SFDVKD. This CDR3 contains 15 residues. The CDR3 is CATSDSDWATGELFF. The DNA for the CDR3 is TGTGCCACCAGTGACTCCGACTGGGCAACCGGGGAGCTGTTTTTT.

This clonotype has more than one count but fewer than ten. The rearrangement uses TRBV7-2 and TRBJ1-1; D unclear. The CDR3 runs to 13 residues. Per germline, CDR1 SGHTA and CDR2 FQGNSA. V was shortened by 3 bases and J by 7 bases, with 12 bases between the two germline ends. The CDR3 nucleotides read TGTGCCAGCAGCTTCAGACGGACGGATGAAGCTTTCTTT. Translated, it gives CASSFRRTDEAFF.

The chain employs TRBV12-3 or TRBV12-4 and TRBJ1-5; 7 nucleotides line up with TRBD1. The V and J ends lost 5 bases and 4 bases, in that order; junction bases with no gene match: 5. The CDR3 contains 14 residues. CDR3 loop: CASSRDSLNQPQHF. The CDR3 DNA follows: TGTGCCAGCAGTCGGGACAGCTTAAATCAGCCCCAGCATTTT.

This clonotype showed up many times. The chain uses TRBV12-3 or TRBV12-4 and TRBJ2-7, with 9 bases lining up with TRBD2. This CDR3 comprises 16 residues. J was trimmed by 4 bases and V by 7 bases; bases with no gene match: 14. Written as DNA, the CDR3 is TGTGCCAGCACCCCCGCTGAGGGACTAGCCCCATACGAGCAGTACTTC. Translating it yields CASTPAEGLAPYEQYF.

This clonotype was seen ten or more times. The chain employs TRBV12-3 or TRBV12-4 and TRBJ2-4, with D possibly TRBD1 on 5 matching bases. V gave up 5 bases and J gave up 10 bases, with 12 bases separating them. CDR3 size: 12 residues. The CDR3 nucleotides are TGTGCCAGCAGTCAAGAGTACAGGATTCAGTACTTC. Its protein is CASSQEYRIQYF.

Ten or more counts support this clonotype. The chain uses TRBV6-2 or TRBV6-3 and TRBJ1-3; 10 bases are shared with TRBD1. V shed 6 bases and J 8 bases; nucleotides not matched to a gene: 10. The CDR3 totals 15 residues. The germline gives CDR1 MNHEY, CDR2 SVGEGT. This CDR3 is CASRSDRDRGYTIYF. In DNA form, the CDR3 reads TGTGCCAGCAGATCGGACCGGGACAGGGGATACACCATATATTTT.

This clonotype was observed at least ten times. The CDR3 region has the DNA TGTGCCAGTAGTCTCACCCTCTGGGGGACCGACGGGGGAGGCTACACCTTC. It encodes CASSLTLWGTDGGGYTF. The chain is built from TRBV19 and TRBJ1-2; tentatively, D is TRBD1 (5 bases). This CDR3 has 17 amino acids. V was clipped by 5 bases and J by 8 bases, with 27 bases between them. Germline-derived CDR1 and CDR2 are LNHDA and SQIVND (reference sequence).

This clonotype was recorded at least ten times. The chain is built from TRBV2 and TRBJ2-7; 9 nucleotides line up with TRBD2. Germline-derived CDR1 and CDR2 are SNHLY and FYNNEI. V was pared by 3 bases and J by 4 bases, with 7 bases of the junction left unmatched. The CDR3 is 15 amino acids. The CDR3 sequence: CASSDGSSGSYEQYF. CDR3 nucleotides: TGTGCCAGCAGTGATGGGAGTAGCGGGAGTTACGAGCAGTACTTC.

This clonotype showed up many times. V is TRBV4-1 and J is TRBJ2-4, with D possibly TRBD2 on 6 matching bases. Germline values: CDR1 MGHRA, CDR2 YSYEKL. The CDR3 sequence is 14 residues long. The V gene lost 3 bases and the J gene lost 4 bases, with 10 bases spanning the gap. As DNA, the CDR3 is TGCGCCAGCAGCCAGGGCGGGAAAAAAAACATTCAGTACTTC. This sequence encodes CASSQGGKKNIQYF.

This chain links TRBV11-2 with TRBJ2-5, with D perhaps matching TRBD1 (5 bases). Germline V gives CDR1 SGHAT, CDR2 FQNNGV. V was shortened by 3 bases and J by 3 bases, with 20 bases between the two germline ends. The CDR3 loop spans 17 amino acids. The CDR3 DNA follows: TGTGCCAGCAGCTTTTTCTTTGGGGCCGGTGGGGAAGAGACCCAGTACTTC. Residues: CASSFFFGAGGEETQYF. The complete variable domain, with remaining parts taken from reference TRBV11-2 and TRBJ2-5, reads EAGVAQSPRYKIIEKRQSVAFWCNPISGHATLYWYQQILGQGPKLLIQFQNNGVVDDSQLPKDRFSAERLKGVDSTLKIQPAKLEDSAVYLCASSFFFGAGGEETQYFGPGTRLLVL.

V gene TRBV7-8 combines with J gene TRBJ1-1; no definite D call. Germline lookup yields CDR1 SGHVS and CDR2 FQNEAQ. This CDR3 is built from 16 residues. Deletions cut 4 bases from V and 1 base from J, with 16 bases between. CDR3 nucleotide sequence: TGTGCCAGCAGCTCATCCCCGGGTCCTTGGAACACTGAAGCTTTCTTT. Its translation is CASSSSPGPWNTEAFF.

This clonotype was seen at least ten times. This chain uses TRBV6-2 or TRBV6-3 with TRBJ2-7, with 10 positions matching TRBD1. The CDR3 consists of 15 residues. CDR1 is MNHEY and CDR2 is SVGEGT in the germline V gene. V lost 8 bases to trimming and J lost 1 base; unmatched junction nucleotides: 8. The CDR3, as DNA: TGTGCCAGCTCCTCGGGACAGGGGAGATCCTACGAGCAGTACTTC. Protein sequence: CASSSGQGRSYEQYF.

This clonotype came up many times. CDR3 protein: CASSPDLREPGNTIYF. CDR3 coding DNA: TGTGCCAGCAGCCCAGACCTAAGGGAACCTGGAAACACCATATATTTT. The gene calls are TRBV6-1 and TRBJ1-3; no clear D gene. This CDR3 has 16 residues. Germline values: CDR1 MNHNS, CDR2 SASEGT. Trimming took 6 bases from V and 2 from J, leaving 17 bases between them.

For the CDR3, the DNA is TGTGCCAGCCTACCGGGACAGGGATTCTATGGCTACACCTTC. It translates to CASLPGQGFYGYTF. The chain uses TRBV6-2 or TRBV6-3 and TRBJ1-2; 9 nucleotides agree with TRBD1. The CDR3 spans 14 residues. The V gene's germline CDR1 is MNHEY and CDR2 SVGEGT. After removal of 8 bases from V and 4 bases from J, the junction contained 8 bases not matched to a gene.